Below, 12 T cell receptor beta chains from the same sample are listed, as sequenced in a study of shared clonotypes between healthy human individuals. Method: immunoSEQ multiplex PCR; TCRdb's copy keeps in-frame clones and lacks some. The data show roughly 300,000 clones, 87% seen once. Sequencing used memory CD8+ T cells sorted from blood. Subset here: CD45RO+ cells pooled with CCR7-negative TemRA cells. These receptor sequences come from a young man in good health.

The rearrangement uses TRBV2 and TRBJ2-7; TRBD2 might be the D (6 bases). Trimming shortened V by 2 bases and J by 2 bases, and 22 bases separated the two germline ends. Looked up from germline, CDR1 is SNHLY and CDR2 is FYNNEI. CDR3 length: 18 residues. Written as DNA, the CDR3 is TGTGCCAGCAGTGAACGCCCCAGGGAGCGGGTGAGGCCCTACGAGCAGTACTTC. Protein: CASSERPRERVRPYEQYF.

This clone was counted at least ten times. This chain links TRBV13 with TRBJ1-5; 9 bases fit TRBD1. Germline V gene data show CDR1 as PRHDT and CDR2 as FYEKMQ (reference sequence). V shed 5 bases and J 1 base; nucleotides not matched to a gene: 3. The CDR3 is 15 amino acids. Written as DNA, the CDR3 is TGTGCCAGCAGCCAAGGGACAGGGAGCAATCAGCCCCAGCATTTT. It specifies CASSQGTGSNQPQHF.

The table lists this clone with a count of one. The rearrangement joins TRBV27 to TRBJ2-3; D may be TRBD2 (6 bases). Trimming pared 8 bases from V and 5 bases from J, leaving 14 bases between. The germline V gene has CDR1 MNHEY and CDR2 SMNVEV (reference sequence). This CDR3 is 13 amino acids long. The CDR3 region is CASSSFSGDTQYF. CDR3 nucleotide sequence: TGTGCCAGCTCATCTTTTAGCGGAGATACGCAGTATTTT.

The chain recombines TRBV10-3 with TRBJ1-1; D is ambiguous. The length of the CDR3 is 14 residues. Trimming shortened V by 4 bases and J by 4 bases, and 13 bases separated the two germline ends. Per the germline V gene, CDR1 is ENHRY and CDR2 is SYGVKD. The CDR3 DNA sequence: TGTGCCATCAGTGTCTCAGACCCAGGCACTGAAGCTTTCTTT. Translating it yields CAISVSDPGTEAFF.

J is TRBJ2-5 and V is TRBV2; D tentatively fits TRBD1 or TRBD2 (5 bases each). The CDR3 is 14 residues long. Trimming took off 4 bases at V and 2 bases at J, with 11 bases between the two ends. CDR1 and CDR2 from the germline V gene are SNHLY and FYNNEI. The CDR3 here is CASSAGTDQETQYF. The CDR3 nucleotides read TGTGCCAGCAGTGCCGGGACGGATCAAGAGACCCAGTACTTC.

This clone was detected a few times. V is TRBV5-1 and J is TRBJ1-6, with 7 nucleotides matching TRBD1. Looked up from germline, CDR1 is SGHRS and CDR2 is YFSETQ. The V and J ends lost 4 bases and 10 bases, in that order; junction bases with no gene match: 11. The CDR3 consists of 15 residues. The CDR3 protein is CASSEGTDPRSPLHF. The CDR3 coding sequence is TGCGCCAGCAGCGAGGGGACAGACCCAAGATCACCCCTCCACTTT.

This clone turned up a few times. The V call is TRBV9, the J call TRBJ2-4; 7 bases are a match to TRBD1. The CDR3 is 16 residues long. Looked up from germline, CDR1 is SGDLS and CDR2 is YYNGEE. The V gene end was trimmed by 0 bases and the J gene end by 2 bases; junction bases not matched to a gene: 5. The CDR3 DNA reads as TGTGCCAGCAGCGTAGAAGGGGGCGGTACCAAAAACATTCAGTACTTC. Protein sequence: CASSVEGGGTKNIQYF.

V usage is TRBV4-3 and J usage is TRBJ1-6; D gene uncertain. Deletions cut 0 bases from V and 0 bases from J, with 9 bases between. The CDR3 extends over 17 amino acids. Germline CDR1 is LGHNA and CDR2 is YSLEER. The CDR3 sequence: CASSQDPGSSYNSPLHF. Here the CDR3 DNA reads TGCGCCAGCAGCCAAGATCCGGGGAGCTCCTATAATTCACCCCTCCACTTT.

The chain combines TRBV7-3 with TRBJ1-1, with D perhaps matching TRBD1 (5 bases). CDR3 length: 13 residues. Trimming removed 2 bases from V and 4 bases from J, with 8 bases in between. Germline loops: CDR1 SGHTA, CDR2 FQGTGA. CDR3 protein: CASSLDSLTEAFF. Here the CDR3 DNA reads TGTGCCAGCAGCTTAGACAGCCTCACTGAAGCTTTCTTT.

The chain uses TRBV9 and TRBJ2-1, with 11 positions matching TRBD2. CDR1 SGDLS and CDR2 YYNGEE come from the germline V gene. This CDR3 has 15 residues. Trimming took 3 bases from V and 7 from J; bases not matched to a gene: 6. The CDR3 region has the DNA TGTGCCAGCAGCGAGGGACTAGCGGCTCTAAATGAGCAGTTCTTC. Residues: CASSEGLAALNEQFF.

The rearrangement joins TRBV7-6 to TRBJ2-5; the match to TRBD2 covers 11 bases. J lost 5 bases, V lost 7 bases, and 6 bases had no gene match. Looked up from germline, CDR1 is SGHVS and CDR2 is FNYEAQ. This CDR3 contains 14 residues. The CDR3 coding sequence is TGTGCCAGCAACTTCTCTAGCGGGAGGGAGACCCAGTACTTC. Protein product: CASNFSSGRETQYF. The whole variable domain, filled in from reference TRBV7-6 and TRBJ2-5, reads GAGVSQSPRYKVTKRGQDVALRCDPISGHVSLYWYRQALGQGPEFLTYFNYEAQQDKSGLPNDRFSAERPEGSISTLTIQRTEQRDSAMYRCASNFSSGRETQYFGPGTRLLVL.

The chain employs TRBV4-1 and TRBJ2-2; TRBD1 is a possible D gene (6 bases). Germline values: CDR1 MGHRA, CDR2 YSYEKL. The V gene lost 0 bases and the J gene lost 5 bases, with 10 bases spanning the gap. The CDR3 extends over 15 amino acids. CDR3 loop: CASSQDPGVTGELFF. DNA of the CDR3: TGCGCCAGCAGCCAAGACCCAGGGGTTACCGGGGAGCTGTTTTTT.